The 18 T cell receptor beta chains reported below all come from one sample, sequenced in a study of blood T cell repertoires in COVID-19. Profiled with immunoSEQ multiplex PCR; TCRdb holds only in-frame clones, not every one. The table lists fewer than 600,000 clones, approximately 88% of them singletons. The specimen was PBMCs or T cells enriched from blood (not recorded which). The receptors derive from a woman aged 40 to 50 who had recovered from COVID-19.

This chain links TRBV28 with TRBJ1-2; the match to TRBD1 covers 7 bases. V lost 5 bases to trimming and J lost 6 bases; unmatched junction nucleotides: 9. Germline CDR1 MDHEN, CDR2 SYDVKM. The CDR3 contains 14 residues. CDR3 sequence reads: CASSLTGTVDGYTF. DNA of the CDR3: TGTGCCAGCAGTCTAACCGGGACAGTTGATGGCTACACCTTC.

This chain joins TRBV7-2 and TRBJ1-5, with 7 bases aligning to TRBD1. The CDR3 runs to 16 residues. The V segment lost 2 bases and the J segment 4 bases; nucleotides outside the gene matches: 8. Germline CDR1 is SGHTA and CDR2 is FQGNSA. The DNA of the CDR3 is TGTGCCAGCAGCTTACTCCCGCAGGGGGGAAATCAGCCCCAGCATTTT. Amino acid sequence: CASSLLPQGGNQPQHF.

The V call is TRBV6-1, the J call TRBJ1-3; 8 positions match TRBD1. Germline CDR1 MNHNS, CDR2 SASEGT. This CDR3 is 15 amino acids long. Trimming cost V 1 base and J 4 bases; bases outside gene matches: 3. CDR3 residues: CASSEGTGSGNTIYF. For the CDR3, the DNA is TGTGCCAGCAGTGAAGGGACAGGGTCCGGAAACACCATATATTTT.

The J gene is TRBJ2-1, the V gene TRBV9; TRBD2 matches 7 bases. The germline V gene encodes CDR1 SGDLS and CDR2 YYNGEE. The CDR3 has 17 residues. Trimming took 2 bases from V and 0 from J; bases not matched to a gene: 8. CDR3: CASSVRAGDPSYNEQFF. DNA for the CDR3: TGTGCCAGCAGCGTGAGGGCGGGAGACCCCTCCTACAATGAGCAGTTCTTC.

J is TRBJ2-5 and V is TRBV19, with 10 bases aligning to TRBD2. V was pared by 2 bases and J by 1 base, with 10 bases of the junction left unmatched. This CDR3 has 18 amino acids. Per the germline V gene, CDR1 is LNHDA and CDR2 is SQIVND (reference sequence). CDR3 DNA: TGTGCCAGTAGTATACGAGCGGGAGGGCCTCTCTCCCAAGAGACCCAGTACTTC. Amino acid sequence: CASSIRAGGPLSQETQYF.

This clone has at least ten counts. The chain uses TRBV7-6 and TRBJ2-7, with TRBD2 matching over 7 bases. This CDR3 is 14 amino acids long. V lost 0 bases and J lost 5; bases outside the gene matches: 4. Germline CDR1 and CDR2: SGHVS and FNYEAQ. CDR3 loop: CASSLAGGSHEQYF. DNA for the CDR3: TGTGCCAGCAGCTTAGCGGGAGGGTCCCACGAGCAGTACTTC.

This chain links TRBV3-1 (or the pseudogene TRBV3-2) with TRBJ1-1; a weak D match, TRBD1 (5 bases). The germline V gene has CDR1 LGHDT and CDR2 YNNKEL (reference sequence). Trimming removed 6 bases from V and 11 bases from J, with 22 bases in between. This CDR3 has 14 residues. CDR3 loop: CASRQSGIRVGAFF. The CDR3 region has the DNA TGTGCCAGCAGACAATCAGGGATCCGCGTTGGGGCTTTCTTT.

The rearrangement joins TRBV19 to TRBJ2-7; 7 bases are shared with TRBD2. The CDR3 has 14 residues. After removal of 6 bases from V and 6 bases from J, the junction contained 11 bases not matched to a gene. Germline CDR1 and CDR2: LNHDA and SQIVND (reference sequence). The CDR3 sequence is CASRFQAGWGEQYF. The CDR3 coding sequence is TGTGCCAGTAGGTTCCAAGCGGGATGGGGCGAGCAGTACTTC.

This clone came up once. The V and J genes are TRBV9 and TRBJ1-2; a weak D match, TRBD1 (5 bases). Germline CDR1 is SGDLS and CDR2 is YYNGEE. Trimming took off 1 base at V and 2 bases at J, with 9 bases between the two ends. This CDR3 contains 14 residues. CDR3 loop: CASSVTGQNYGYTF. In nucleotides, the CDR3 is TGTGCCAGCAGCGTAACTGGACAAAACTATGGCTACACCTTC.

This chain connects TRBV4-1 to TRBJ1-2; D is unresolved. V dropped 4 bases and J dropped 8 bases, with 17 bases sitting between them. CDR3 length equals 14 residues. Per the germline V gene, CDR1 is MGHRA and CDR2 is YSYEKL. Written as DNA, the CDR3 is TGCGCCAGCAGCCCGATAGTGTCCGGGGAAGGCTACACCTTC. It encodes CASSPIVSGEGYTF.

This clone was seen only once. This sequence joins TRBV6-1 and TRBJ2-7; D is unclear. Trimming took off 3 bases at V and 2 bases at J, with 20 bases between the two ends. Germline assignment: CDR1 MNHNS and CDR2 SASEGT. The CDR3 consists of 17 residues. The CDR3 sequence is CASSENPEFFATYEQYF. The CDR3 DNA sequence: TGTGCCAGCAGTGAGAACCCTGAGTTTTTTGCCACCTACGAGCAGTACTTC.

The rearrangement joins TRBV18 to TRBJ2-7; 8 bases match TRBD2. The CDR3 spans 16 residues. Per germline, CDR1 KGHSH and CDR2 LQKENI. V lost 3 bases, J lost 3 bases, and 10 bases stayed unmatched. CDR3 region: CASSPRGGTAGYEQYF. CDR3 nucleotides: TGTGCCAGCTCACCCCGGGGGGGGACGGCCGGCTACGAGCAGTACTTC.

In this sample, this clone turned up a few times. The rearrangement joins TRBV21-1 to TRBJ2-4; the table's D call TRBD1 went unverified against the DNA. TRBV21-1 is a pseudogene segment. This CDR3 is 14 amino acids long. CDR3 sequence (DNA): TGTGCCAGCACCACTGGGACAAGCGGAAACATTCAGTACTTC. Translated: CASTTGTSGNIQYF.

The J gene is TRBJ2-7, the V gene TRBV7-9, with D perhaps matching TRBD1 (6 bases). Germline CDR1 SEHNR, CDR2 FQNEAQ (reference sequence). V gave up 5 bases and J gave up 3 bases, with 17 bases separating them. CDR3 length equals 15 residues. The DNA of the CDR3 is TGTGCCAGCAGCCGTGTGAAAACAGGGTACTACGAGCAGTACTTC. It specifies CASSRVKTGYYEQYF.

V and J are TRBV7-2 and TRBJ1-2; unclear D gene. CDR3 length: 12 residues. Looked up from germline, CDR1 is SGHTA and CDR2 is FQGNSA. V was clipped by 1 base and J by 5 bases, with 5 bases between them. The CDR3 sequence is CASSLVLYGYTF. CDR3 sequence (DNA): TGTGCCAGCAGCTTAGTCCTTTATGGCTACACCTTC.

This clone has only one observation. V is TRBV28 and J is TRBJ2-2; TRBD2 aligns across 11 bases. The V gene end was trimmed by 4 bases and the J gene end by 3 bases; junction bases not matched to a gene: 7. CDR1 MDHEN and CDR2 SYDVKM come from the germline V gene. The CDR3 sequence is 17 residues long. The CDR3 nucleotides are TGTGCCAGCAGTTCCGGGGGACTAGCGGCCTACACCGGGGAGCTGTTTTTT. It yields the protein CASSSGGLAAYTGELFF.

The chain joins TRBV18 to TRBJ1-2; D might be TRBD1 (5 bases). V shed 3 bases and J shed 8 bases, with 19 bases lying between them. The germline V gene has CDR1 KGHSH and CDR2 LQKENI. This CDR3 has 15 residues. DNA for the CDR3: TGTGCCAGCTCACCGCAAACCGAAAGGGGTGCCGGCTACACCTTC. This translates into CASSPQTERGAGYTF.

The chain carries TRBV25-1 and TRBJ2-3; 9 nucleotides line up with TRBD1. This CDR3 comprises 14 residues. Trimming removed 4 bases from V and 10 bases from J; junction bases left unmatched: 9. Germline V gene sequence: CDR1 MGHDK, CDR2 SYGVNS. CDR3 amino acids: CASSVTGGRVAQYF. DNA for the CDR3: TGTGCCAGCAGTGTAACAGGGGGCAGGGTAGCGCAGTATTTT.